A single sample gave rise to the 24 T cell receptor beta chains below, sequenced in a study of identical twins. TCRdb redid the calling of the 5' RACE reads with MiXCR, one entry per CDR3 protein. The sample records 200,000 to 250,000 distinct CDR3 sequences, approximately 8.3% being singletons. These records were also assigned to another study, of yellow fever vaccine responses in identical twins.

The material sequenced was memory (CD45RO+) T cells sorted from blood. These receptors came from a woman in her late teens or twenties in good health.

This clonotype was seen a few times. V and J are TRBV29-1 and TRBJ1-1; D gene unclear. CDR1 is SQVTM, CDR2 ANQGSEA, per germline. The CDR3 is made up of 13 amino acids. V lost 7 bases, J lost 1 base, and 13 bases lay in between. The CDR3 nucleotides are TGCAGCGCTCTAAGAGGGTCGAACACTGAAGCTTTCTTT. This translates into CSALRGSNTEAFF.

This clonotype has a count of ten or more. The chain joins TRBV5-1 to TRBJ2-7; 8 bases align to TRBD1. The CDR3 sequence is 14 residues long. Germline CDR1 SGHRS, CDR2 YFSETQ. V was clipped by 3 bases and J by 3 bases; unmatched bases: 5. The CDR3 here is CASSSHDRGYEQYF. CDR3 sequence (DNA): TGCGCCAGCAGCTCTCATGACAGGGGCTACGAGCAGTACTTC.

The chain is built from TRBV5-4 and TRBJ2-5; no reliable D call. There are 14 residues in the CDR3. CDR1 SGHNT and CDR2 YYREEE come from the germline V gene (reference sequence). The germline V and J ends were trimmed by 5 bases and 4 bases, with 15 bases remaining between them. The DNA for the CDR3 is TGTGCCAGCAGGATCCGGAGTCGTTCAGAGACCCAGTACTTC. It encodes CASRIRSRSETQYF.

The chain carries TRBV18 and TRBJ1-1; 8 nucleotides match TRBD1. The germline V gene encodes CDR1 KGHSH and CDR2 LQKENI. Trimming took 6 bases from V and 6 from J; bases not matched to a gene: 9. The CDR3 covers 14 residues. DNA of the CDR3: TGTGCCAGCTCCCCAGGGGGCGCGGTACCTGAAGCTTTCTTT. It encodes CASSPGGAVPEAFF.

The genes are TRBV12-3 or TRBV12-4 and TRBJ2-5; D perhaps matches TRBD2 (6 bases). This CDR3 region has 15 residues. V gave up 6 bases and J gave up 2 bases, with 16 bases separating them. CDR3 amino acids: CASRPGEVGQETQYF. DNA of the CDR3: TGTGCCAGCAGGCCGGGGGAGGTAGGGCAAGAGACCCAGTACTTC.

The CDR3 protein is CASSATSGGPGELFF. For the CDR3, the DNA is TGTGCCAGCAGCGCAACTAGCGGGGGGCCCGGGGAGCTGTTTTTT. V and J are TRBV7-2 and TRBJ2-2; 12 nucleotides align to TRBD2. From germline, CDR1 is SGHTA and CDR2 FQGNSA. V shed 5 bases, J shed 6 bases, and the junction held 4 bases outside the gene matches. This CDR3 is 15 amino acids long.

Many counts were recorded for this clonotype. J is TRBJ2-2 and V is TRBV5-1; 7 bases align to TRBD1. Germline CDR1 SGHRS, CDR2 YFSETQ. The CDR3 runs to 15 residues. The trim removed 1 base at V and 1 base at J, leaving 1 base unmatched. CDR3 loop: CASSLRQGNTGELFF. In DNA form, the CDR3 reads TGCGCCAGCAGCTTGAGACAGGGGAACACCGGGGAGCTGTTTTTT.

This clonotype was picked up a small number of times. V usage is TRBV20-1 and J usage is TRBJ2-3; TRBD2 agrees at 12 bases. In germline, CDR1 is DFQATT, CDR2 SNEGSKA (reference sequence). After removal of 0 bases from V and 6 bases from J, the junction contained 4 bases not matched to a gene. The CDR3 sequence is 15 residues long. The CDR3 nucleotides read TGCAGTGCTAGAGATCCTAGCGGGGGGGCGGATACGCAGTATTTT. Translating it yields CSARDPSGGADTQYF.

In this sample, this clonotype turned up many times. The chain joins TRBV28 to TRBJ2-7, with unresolved D. The CDR3 runs 11 residues. CDR1 and CDR2 from the germline V gene are MDHEN and SYDVKM. Trimming removed 5 bases at V and 3 bases at J, with 5 bases between. The CDR3 DNA follows: TGTGCCAGCAGTCACATCTACGAGCAGTACTTC. This gives the protein CASSHIYEQYF.

The chain is built from TRBV7-9 and TRBJ2-7; 12 nucleotides agree with TRBD2. Trimming took 6 bases from V and 0 from J; bases not matched to a gene: 6. The germline V gene has CDR1 SEHNR and CDR2 FQNEAQ (reference sequence). The CDR3 runs 16 residues. DNA for the CDR3: TGTGCCAGCAGTGACACTAGCGGGGGGATCTCCTACGAGCAGTACTTC. The encoded protein is CASSDTSGGISYEQYF.

This clonotype was picked up many times. The V gene is TRBV5-6, the J gene TRBJ1-2, with D unclear. V shed 3 bases and J shed 7 bases, with 19 bases lying between them. Per the germline V gene, CDR1 is SGHDT and CDR2 is YYEEEE. The CDR3 loop spans 15 amino acids. CDR3 sequence (DNA): TGTGCCAGCAGCTCCTTTGGGGAGGAGCTTGGTGGCTACACCTTC. This sequence encodes CASSSFGEELGGYTF. Full variable domain (missing parts from reference TRBV5-6 and TRBJ1-2): DAGVTQSPTHLIKTRGQQVTLRCSPKSGHDTVSWYQQALGQGPQFIFQYYEEEERQRGNFPDRFSGHQFPNYSSELNVNALLLGDSALYLCASSSFGEELGGYTFGSGTRLTVV.

The gene calls are TRBV19 and TRBJ2-1, with 9 bases matching TRBD2. Germline V gene sequence: CDR1 LNHDA, CDR2 SQIVND (reference sequence). V lost 10 bases to trimming and J lost 3 bases; unmatched junction nucleotides: 10. The CDR3 has 15 residues. The DNA for the CDR3 is TGTGCCACTAGGGTGACTAGCGGAGACTACAATGAGCAGTTCTTC. It is translated as CATRVTSGDYNEQFF.

This chain joins TRBV27 and TRBJ1-2, with a possible D match to TRBD1 (5 bases). Trimming removed 3 bases at V and 8 bases at J, with 13 bases between. The CDR3 covers 13 residues. CDR1 MNHEY and CDR2 SMNVEV come from the germline V gene (reference sequence). CDR3 protein: CASSLAGGRGYTF. CDR3 nucleotides: TGTGCCAGCAGTTTGGCGGGGGGAAGGGGCTACACCTTC.

In its sample, this clonotype was seen many times. The J gene is TRBJ1-2, the V gene TRBV29-1; D is unclear. The V and J ends lost 3 bases and 2 bases respectively, with 10 bases between them. This CDR3 spans 13 amino acids. Per germline, CDR1 SQVTM and CDR2 ANQGSEA. CDR3 sequence (DNA): TGCAGCGTTGATCCGCTCGGAAACTATGGCTACACCTTC. Translation: CSVDPLGNYGYTF.

This clonotype has only a few counts. This chain uses TRBV5-1 with TRBJ2-5; D is uncertain. Germline V CDR1 and CDR2: SGHRS, YFSETQ. CDR3 length: 14 residues. The V gene lost 1 base and the J gene lost 2 bases, with 9 bases spanning the gap. The CDR3 sequence is CASSLFRVQETQYF. The CDR3 nucleotides are TGCGCCAGCAGCTTGTTTAGGGTGCAAGAGACCCAGTACTTC.

This clonotype was counted only a few times. V gene TRBV19 combines with J gene TRBJ2-1; D gene unclear. V was trimmed by 3 bases and J by 7 bases, leaving 7 bases between them. Germline CDR1 reads LNHDA; CDR2 reads SQIVND (reference sequence). The CDR3 is made up of 12 amino acids. CDR3 protein: CASSMLGNEQFF. CDR3 sequence (DNA): TGTGCCAGTAGTATGCTTGGAAATGAGCAGTTCTTC.

This clonotype was seen at least ten times. The chain is built from TRBV4-1 and TRBJ2-3; TRBD2 might be the D (5 bases). CDR1 is MGHRA and CDR2 is YSYEKL in the germline V gene. The CDR3 has 16 amino acids. V gave up 4 bases and J gave up 1 base, with 15 bases separating them. The CDR3 region is CASSRRADGGTDTQYF. The CDR3 DNA follows: TGCGCCAGCAGCCGACGAGCGGATGGAGGCACAGATACGCAGTATTTT.

This clonotype was counted a few times. V gene TRBV7-9 combines with J gene TRBJ2-2, with unresolved D. The CDR3 runs to 13 residues. V shed 4 bases and J shed 5 bases, with 8 bases lying between them. CDR1 and CDR2 from the germline V gene are SEHNR and FQNEAQ (reference sequence). CDR3 amino acids: CASSSAGTGELFF. The CDR3 coding sequence is TGTGCCAGCAGCTCAGCAGGAACCGGGGAGCTGTTTTTT.

The CDR3 sequence: CASSYLPVGNNEQFF. The CDR3 DNA reads as TGTGCCAGCAGTTACCTCCCGGTGGGAAACAATGAGCAGTTCTTC. The J gene is TRBJ2-1, the V gene TRBV6-5; the D is unclear. The CDR3 consists of 15 residues. V was clipped by 2 bases and J by 5 bases, with 13 bases between them. Looked up from germline, CDR1 is MNHEY and CDR2 is SVGAGI.

The chain carries TRBV10-3 and TRBJ2-1; 11 positions match TRBD1. Losses at the gene ends were 6 bases for V and 6 bases for J; bases not matched to a gene: 7. Germline CDR1 and CDR2: ENHRY and SYGVKD. This CDR3 is 15 amino acids long. The CDR3 loop is CAISPDRGRINEQFF. CDR3 nucleotides: TGTGCCATCAGCCCGGACAGGGGGCGGATCAATGAGCAGTTCTTC.

J is TRBJ1-4 and V is TRBV7-9; D is uncertain. Looked up from germline, CDR1 is SEHNR and CDR2 is FQNEAQ (reference sequence). The CDR3 runs 15 residues. V was cut by 4 bases and J by 7 bases, with 16 bases left in between. CDR3 DNA sequence: TGTGCCAGCAGCTCCCTGTCTCCCCGGGGTGAAAAACTGTTTTTT. Translating it yields CASSSLSPRGEKLFF.

This clonotype was counted many times. The chain couples TRBV12-3 or TRBV12-4 to TRBJ1-1; D not certain. V was trimmed by 4 bases and J by 3 bases, leaving 9 bases between them. CDR3 size: 13 residues. This chain's CDR3 is CASSYRVDTEAFF. The CDR3, as DNA: TGTGCCAGCAGTTACCGGGTGGACACTGAAGCTTTCTTT.

This clonotype has a handful of counts. The V call is TRBV12-3 or TRBV12-4, the J call TRBJ1-5; D ambiguous. The CDR3 runs to 14 residues. V was trimmed by 6 bases and J by 0 bases, leaving 9 bases between them. CDR3 region: CASSRANSNQPQHF. The CDR3 bases are TGTGCCAGCAGCCGAGCCAATAGCAATCAGCCCCAGCATTTT.

As for this clonotype: Given a much more abundant clone one base away, this may be a read error. The J gene is TRBJ2-7, the V gene TRBV27; D not certain. Germline V CDR1 and CDR2: MNHEY, SMNVEV (reference sequence). This CDR3 contains 13 residues. The CDR3 reads CASTLAPFYEQYF. CDR3 in DNA: TGTGCCAGCACTTTAGCCCCTTTCTACGAGCAGTACTTC.